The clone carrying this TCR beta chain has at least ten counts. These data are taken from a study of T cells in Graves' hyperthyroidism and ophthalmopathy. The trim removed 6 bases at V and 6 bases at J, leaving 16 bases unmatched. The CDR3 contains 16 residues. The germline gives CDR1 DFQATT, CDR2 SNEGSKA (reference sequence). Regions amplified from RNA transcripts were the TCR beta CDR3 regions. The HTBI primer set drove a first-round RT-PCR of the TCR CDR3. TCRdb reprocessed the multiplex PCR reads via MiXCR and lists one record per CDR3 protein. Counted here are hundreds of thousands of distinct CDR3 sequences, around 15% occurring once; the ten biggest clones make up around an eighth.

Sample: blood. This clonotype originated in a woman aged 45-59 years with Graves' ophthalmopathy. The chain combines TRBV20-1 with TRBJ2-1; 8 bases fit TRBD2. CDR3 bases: TGCAGTGCCAGACCTCCCTTAGCGGGGTCGGGCAATGAGCAGTTCTTC. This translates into CSARPPLAGSGNEQFF.